These 3 T cell receptor beta chains came from one sample sequenced in a study of blood T cell repertoires in COVID-19. The table came from immunoSEQ multiplex PCR; TCRdb's copy has only in-frame clones and leaves some out. The table includes 80,000 to 90,000 clones, roughly 86% detected once. The sequenced sample consisted of peripheral blood. The receptors here all came from a man in his forties with acute or convalescent COVID-19.

V is TRBV5-6 and J is TRBJ2-5; 9 bases are a match to TRBD2. The V gene's germline CDR1 is SGHDT and CDR2 YYEEEE. The CDR3 length is 15 residues. Unmatched junction bases numbered 2, after V lost 0 bases and J lost 2 bases. CDR3 bases: TGTGCCAGCAGCTTGGCTCTAGCGGGGCAAGAGACCCAGTACTTC. It yields the protein CASSLALAGQETQYF.

The chain uses TRBV24-1 and TRBJ2-3; the D is unclear. Between the trimmed V and J ends, which lost 4 bases and 0 bases, there was a span of 7 bases. Germline values: CDR1 KGHDR, CDR2 SFDVKD. The CDR3 covers 14 residues. This chain's CDR3 is CATSEVLSTDTQYF. The CDR3 region has the DNA TGTGCCACCAGTGAAGTACTTAGCACAGATACGCAGTATTTT.

The rearrangement uses TRBV18 and TRBJ1-1, with D possibly TRBD1 on 5 matching bases. Germline loops: CDR1 KGHSH, CDR2 LQKENI. CDR3 size: 13 residues. The V end lost 6 bases, the J end lost 0 bases, and 8 bases lay between the germline ends. CDR3 in DNA: TGTGCCAGCTCTGGGGCTATGAACACTGAAGCTTTCTTT. Translated: CASSGAMNTEAFF.